What follows is one T cell receptor beta chain and its context. The data derive from a study of cytomegalovirus exposure and HLA in healthy donors. 60 Vbeta and 13 Jbeta primers were used in PCR. Profiled with immunoSEQ multiplex PCR; TCRdb holds only in-frame clones, not every one. The table records 150,000 or so clones, about 80% of them present only once. Trimming took 10 bases from V and 4 from J, leaving 16 bases between them. CDR1 is MGHRA, CDR2 YSYEKL, per germline. CDR3 length equals 14 residues. V is TRBV4-1 and J is TRBJ2-2; D is uncertain. The origin of this receptor is a man aged 45 to 65 in good health and CMV-seropositive. Sequenced material: PBMCs. The CDR3 coding sequence is TGCGCCACCGCTACCAAAGATTTCACCGGGGAGCTGTTTTTT. It yields the protein CATATKDFTGELFF.